This T cell receptor beta chain stems from a study of blood T cell repertoires in COVID-19 (dated by TCRdb to the early 2020s). Regarding the study in general: Samples from collaborators originated in the United States, Italy and Spain and spanned both the acute and convalescent phases of COVID-19. The prospective study material was composed of cDNA or gDNA derived from T cells, B-cell-depleted T cells, or PBMCs. Subjects who had been exposed to COVID-19, were actively infected with it, or had recovered from it provided the deeply sampled blood TCRbeta repertoires that made up the dataset. The repertoires were released in a freely available public database meant as a resource for research on the immune response to SARS-CoV-2. Samples were obtained from the ongoing ImmuneRACE study (first 160 participants) and from roughly 1,300 subjects provided by 6 global collaborators. A de-identified subject ID, COVID-19 status, age in years and sex were almost always included in the sample metadata. Where available, HLA class I and class II types were taken from metadata supplied by the sample provider and were not determined by assay-based typing. Overall results and qualifications from the work: The amount of clinical and demographic metadata varied by source and participant and was provided uncurated.

For this clone: Its specific antigen is unknown. Base quality data are lacking; no much larger clone is found one base away.

One collaborating source in Seattle enrolled patients during active infection and followed them longitudinally through the course of disease. Whole blood was collected in K2EDTA tubes by collaborating institutions according to the institutions' own protocols. For TCRbeta analysis, collaborators shipped samples in one of three forms: frozen whole blood, isolated PBMCs, or DNA extracted from either of those sample types. From the cysteine up to the phenylalanine, the CDR3 has a length of 15 residues. Only the CDR3 DNA stays, 45 bases, in frame from base 1. Between the V and J ends, shortened by 0 bases and 2 bases respectively, the junction contains 10 bases. The germline V gene (reference sequence) gives CDR1 as GTSNPN and CDR2 as SVGIG. TCRbeta CDR3 regions were amplified from genomic DNA using the immunoSEQ Assay, a bias-controlled multiplex PCR. Under the source paper's analysis protocol: Within the assay, amplification of reference gene primers was used to estimate how many nucleated cells each sample contained. Sequence reads were collapsed and filtered to measure the absolute abundance of every unique TCRbeta CDR3 rearrangement. For each sample, productive Simpson clonality was calculated by taking the square root of Simpson's diversity index across productive rearrangements. TCRdb took over this immuneACCESS table, retaining in-frame rearrangements with V and J assigned. Such tables are incomplete; in checked studies, under half of the missing clones stem from an unresolved V gene, and the remainder is unexplained. That table furnishes V, J and clone size, whereas the DNA furnished D and trimming. Here the sample has under 400,000 clones; roughly nine tenths occur a single time. In total, the top ten clones hold 3% to 4% of the sample.

The sample comprised peripheral blood. This sequence originates from a woman aged 60-70 years with COVID-19, enrolled during active disease. This receptor chain uses TRBV30 and TRBJ2-2; the D gene is possibly TRBD1, with 6 bases matching. The DNA sequence reads TGTGCCTGGAGTGTTGTCAGGGGAAACACCGGGGAGCTGTTTTTT. This gives the protein CAWSVVRGNTGELFF. With the rest looked up from the reference TRBV30 and TRBJ2-2 genes rather than sequenced, the full variable domain is SQTIHQWPATLVQPVGSPLSLECTVEGTSNPNLYWYRQAAGRGLQLLFYSVGIGQISSEVPQNLSASRPQDRQFILSSKKLLLSDSGFYLCAWSVVRGNTGELFFGEGSRLTVL.